These T cell receptor beta chains were read from a single sample in a study of blood T cell repertoires in COVID-19. Measured with immunoSEQ multiplex PCR; TCRdb has only the in-frame clones, and not every one. Here the sample spans around 200,000 clones, 70% to 90% being singletons. Sequencing used PBMCs or T cells enriched from blood (not recorded which). The source is a woman in her forties with acute COVID-19. Each CDR3 is given with its conserved first and last residue. The order of the fields is CDR3 length, D gene, clone size, V gene, J gene, CDR3 protein, CDR3 DNA. A D gene is named only where the DNA matches it firmly. Expanded clones are given a class, and other clones once, few, many or no size at all.

12	.	.	TRBV9	TRBJ1-2	CASSAQGGGYTF	TGTGCCAGCAGCGCCCAGGGTGGCGGCTACACCTTC
15	TRBD1	.	TRBV18	TRBJ1-1	CASSPTTGVGTEAFF	TGTGCCAGCTCACCAACGACAGGGGTGGGCACTGAAGCTTTCTTT
14	TRBD1	.	TRBV27	TRBJ1-5	CASSYGTESQPQHF	TGTGCCAGCAGTTACGGGACAGAATCTCAGCCCCAGCATTTT
16	TRBD1	.	TRBV4-1	TRBJ1-6	CASRQDRGTNNSPLHF	TGCGCCAGCAGGCAGGACAGGGGCACAAATAATTCACCCCTCCACTTT
16	TRBD1	.	TRBV19	TRBJ2-6	CASSIRTGNGANVLTF	TGTGCCAGTAGTATCAGGACAGGGAATGGGGCCAACGTCCTGACTTTC
11	.	.	TRBV2	TRBJ1-4	CASRRDGKLFF	TGTGCCAGCAGGCGGGACGGGAAACTGTTTTTT
18	.	.	TRBV5-1	TRBJ1-3	CASSLSKAQGLKGNTIYF	TGCGCCAGCAGCTTGTCAAAGGCTCAGGGGTTGAAAGGAAACACCATATATTTT
12	.	.	TRBV7-6	TRBJ2-5	CASSLGRETQYF	TGTGCCAGCAGCTTGGGCCGAGAGACCCAGTACTTC
14	.	.	TRBV7-8	TRBJ1-1	CASSSGTPNTEAFF	TGTGCCAGCAGCTCCGGGACACCGAACACTGAAGCTTTCTTT
14	.	.	TRBV18	TRBJ1-6	CASSQAGNNSPLHF	TGTGCCAGCTCACAGGCCGGGAATAATTCACCCCTCCACTTT
14	TRBD1	.	TRBV24-1	TRBJ1-2	CATSDPQGARGYTF	TGTGCCACCAGTGACCCACAGGGGGCTAGAGGCTACACCTTC
16	TRBD1	.	TRBV4-1	TRBJ1-2	CASSQPRTGKTGGYTF	TGCGCCAGCAGCCAACCTAGGACAGGGAAAACGGGTGGCTACACCTTC
10	.	.	TRBV6-2/TRBV6-3	TRBJ1-1	CASSYFSAFF	TGTGCCAGCAGTTACTTTAGCGCTTTCTTT
15	.	.	TRBV19	TRBJ1-1	CASSNWGVFNAEAFF	TGTGCCAGTAGTAATTGGGGGGTCTTTAACGCTGAAGCTTTCTTT
14	.	.	TRBV5-1	TRBJ1-2	CASSLTASNYGYTF	TGCGCCAGCAGCTTAACAGCAAGTAACTATGGCTACACCTTC
14	.	.	TRBV21-1	TRBJ1-2	CASSTRQGGYGYTF	TGTGCCAGCAGCACCAGACAGGGCGGCTATGGCTACACCTTC
15	TRBD1	once	TRBV5-8	TRBJ1-1	CASSSNRGTNTEAFF	TGTGCCAGCAGTTCAAACAGGGGAACGAACACTGAAGCTTTCTTT
15	TRBD2	.	TRBV4-3	TRBJ2-5	CASSRVAGGQETQYF	TGCGCCAGCAGCCGCGTAGCGGGGGGCCAAGAGACCCAGTACTTC
17	TRBD1	.	TRBV19	TRBJ1-2	CASSMSPGTGPHRSYTF	TGTGCCAGTAGTATGAGTCCCGGGACAGGGCCCCATCGATCTTACACCTTC
14	.	.	TRBV11-3	TRBJ1-1	CASSAEGEGTEAFF	TGTGCCAGCAGCGCCGAGGGGGAGGGCACTGAAGCTTTCTTT
15	TRBD1	.	TRBV25-1	TRBJ1-1	CASSAPGQGATEAFF	TGTGCCAGCAGTGCGCCGGGACAGGGGGCGACTGAAGCTTTCTTT
15	.	once	TRBV5-1	TRBJ1-1	CASQWRIDPNTEAFF	TGCGCCAGTCAATGGAGGATCGACCCAAACACTGAAGCTTTCTTT
15	TRBD1	.	TRBV7-9	TRBJ2-3	CASSFRRGPTDTQYF	TGTGCCAGCAGCTTCCGCAGGGGGCCCACAGATACGCAGTATTTT
13	TRBD2	.	TRBV29-1	TRBJ2-2	CSVAGLNTGELFF	TGCAGCGTAGCGGGGCTAAACACCGGGGAGCTGTTTTTT
15	TRBD1	.	TRBV5-1	TRBJ1-1	CASSPADRLNTEAFF	TGCGCCAGCAGCCCGGCGGACAGGTTGAACACTGAAGCTTTCTTT
13	.	.	TRBV3-1/TRBV3-2	TRBJ1-1	CASSNRALTEAFF	TGTGCCAGCAGCAACAGGGCCCTCACTGAAGCTTTCTTT
16	.	.	TRBV24-1	TRBJ2-3	CATSDSRTFSTDTQYF	TGTGCCACCAGTGATTCCCGAACATTTAGCACAGATACGCAGTATTTT
15	.	.	TRBV5-1	TRBJ1-6	CASSLEETGNSPLHF	TGCGCCAGCAGCTTGGAGGAGACGGGGAATTCACCCCTCCACTTT
13	.	few	TRBV7-2	TRBJ1-2	CASSLGQGYGYTF	TGTGCCAGCAGCTTGGGGCAGGGCTATGGCTACACCTTC
12	.	.	TRBV12-3/TRBV12-4	TRBJ1-5	CASSRLAQPQHF	TGTGCCAGCAGCAGATTGGCTCAGCCCCAGCATTTT
14	TRBD1	.	TRBV19	TRBJ1-5	CAMGQGGVNQPQHF	TGTGCCATGGGACAGGGGGGCGTCAATCAGCCCCAGCATTTT
14	.	.	TRBV2	TRBJ1-1	CASSDPLNNTEAFF	TGTGCCAGCAGTGATCCCCTTAATAACACTGAAGCTTTCTTT
18	TRBD1	.	TRBV5-1	TRBJ1-3	CASSLNVLGQVSGNTIYF	TGCGCCAGCAGCTTGAACGTCCTAGGACAGGTATCTGGAAACACCATATATTTT
14	TRBD1	.	TRBV4-1	TRBJ2-7	CASSVRDSSYEQYF	TGCGCCAGCAGCGTCCGGGACAGCTCCTACGAGCAGTACTTC
17	.	.	TRBV11-2	TRBJ1-6	CASSPMRWQSNNSPLHF	TGTGCCAGCAGCCCGATGCGGTGGCAGAGCAATAATTCACCCCTCCACTTT
15	TRBD2	.	TRBV7-9	TRBJ2-5	CASRESGANQETQYF	TGTGCCAGCAGGGAGAGCGGGGCTAACCAAGAGACCCAGTACTTC
15	TRBD1	few	TRBV12-5	TRBJ1-6	CASALRDRGGSPLHF	TGTGCTAGTGCCTTGCGGGACAGGGGAGGTTCACCCCTCCACTTT
14	.	.	TRBV7-9	TRBJ2-7	CASRPITGSYEQYF	TGTGCCAGCAGACCCATCACCGGGTCCTACGAGCAGTACTTC
17	.	.	TRBV11-3	TRBJ2-2	CASSLALGGGNTGELFF	TGTGCCAGCAGCTTAGCTTTAGGTGGCGGAAACACCGGGGAGCTGTTTTTT
18	.	.	TRBV29-1	TRBJ2-2	CSVLPEGVSGLNTGELFF	TGCAGCGTGTTGCCCGAGGGCGTCTCCGGTTTAAACACCGGGGAGCTGTTTTTT
10	.	.	TRBV28	TRBJ1-2	CATYEYGYTF	TGTGCCACCTATGAGTATGGCTACACCTTC
14	TRBD1	.	TRBV29-1	TRBJ2-3	CSVAWGQEADTQYF	TGCAGCGTTGCTTGGGGACAGGAGGCAGATACGCAGTATTTT
14	TRBD1	.	TRBV3-1/TRBV3-2	TRBJ1-6	CASGSTGYNSPLHF	TGTGCCAGCGGCTCGACAGGGTACAATTCACCCCTCCACTTT
16	.	.	TRBV5-1	TRBJ2-3	CASSPVHGRRTDTQYF	TGCGCCAGCAGCCCCGTCCATGGCCGCCGCACAGATACGCAGTATTTT
10	.	.	TRBV2	TRBJ1-1	CASTQGEAFF	TGTGCCAGTACCCAGGGTGAAGCTTTCTTT
15	.	few	TRBV27	TRBJ1-1	CASTSTDSFYTEAFF	TGTGCCAGCACCAGCACGGACAGCTTTTACACTGAAGCTTTCTTT
13	TRBD2	few	TRBV6-4	TRBJ2-1	CASSAGEGSEQFF	TGTGCCAGCAGTGCGGGGGAGGGGAGTGAGCAGTTCTTC
15	.	.	TRBV25-1	TRBJ1-4	CASSEYSATNEKLFF	TGTGCCAGCAGTGAATATAGTGCAACTAATGAAAAACTGTTTTTT
15	TRBD2	.	TRBV7-8	TRBJ2-7	CASSLSGTRIYEQYF	TGTGCCAGCAGCTTAAGCGGGACTAGGATCTACGAGCAGTACTTC
11	.	.	TRBV29-1	TRBJ2-1	CSVILAHEQFF	TGCAGCGTTATCCTCGCGCATGAGCAGTTCTTC
15	.	.	TRBV27	TRBJ1-4	CASSPEWQSNEKLFF	TGTGCCAGCAGCCCGGAGTGGCAGAGTAATGAAAAACTGTTTTTT
18	TRBD1	.	TRBV7-9	TRBJ1-3	CASSLGLARGLSGNTIYF	TGTGCCAGCAGCTTAGGCCTGGCCAGGGGGCTCTCCGGAAACACCATATATTTT
13	.	.	TRBV5-1	TRBJ1-1	CASSPTLQNRAFF	TGCGCCAGCAGCCCGACATTACAAAATCGAGCTTTCTTT